This TCR beta chain was found in a study of cytomegalovirus exposure and HLA in healthy donors. The CDR3 has 16 residues. V was pared by 3 bases and J by 5 bases, with 10 bases of the junction left unmatched. Germline-derived CDR1 and CDR2 are SGHTA and FQGNSA. TCRdb's table, derived via immunoSEQ multiplex PCR, lists solely in-frame clones and lacks some. The top ten hold around 2.8% of the sample, which has over 150,000 clones, around 82% seen once. This clonotype was sampled from a woman younger than 35 in good health and CMV-seropositive. This chain links TRBV7-2 with TRBJ2-5; TRBD2 agrees at 9 bases. Sequenced input: PBMCs. The CDR3 reads CASSLGRSGGRETQYF. As DNA, the CDR3 is TGTGCCAGCAGCTTGGGGAGGAGCGGGGGGCGTGAGACCCAGTACTTC.